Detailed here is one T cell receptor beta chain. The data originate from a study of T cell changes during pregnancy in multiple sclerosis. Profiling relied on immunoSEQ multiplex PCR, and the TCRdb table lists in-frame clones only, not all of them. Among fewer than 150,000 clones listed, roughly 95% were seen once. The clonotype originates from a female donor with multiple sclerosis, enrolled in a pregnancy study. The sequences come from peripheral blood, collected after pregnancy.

Here the CDR3 DNA reads TGTGCCAGCAGTGTTCTGACTGACAATCAGCCCCAGCATTTT. This translates into CASSVLTDNQPQHF. This chain links TRBV6-1 with TRBJ1-5; no clear D gene. V shed 4 bases and J shed 3 bases, with 10 bases lying between them. The CDR3 runs 14 residues. Germline V gene sequence: CDR1 MNHNS, CDR2 SASEGT.